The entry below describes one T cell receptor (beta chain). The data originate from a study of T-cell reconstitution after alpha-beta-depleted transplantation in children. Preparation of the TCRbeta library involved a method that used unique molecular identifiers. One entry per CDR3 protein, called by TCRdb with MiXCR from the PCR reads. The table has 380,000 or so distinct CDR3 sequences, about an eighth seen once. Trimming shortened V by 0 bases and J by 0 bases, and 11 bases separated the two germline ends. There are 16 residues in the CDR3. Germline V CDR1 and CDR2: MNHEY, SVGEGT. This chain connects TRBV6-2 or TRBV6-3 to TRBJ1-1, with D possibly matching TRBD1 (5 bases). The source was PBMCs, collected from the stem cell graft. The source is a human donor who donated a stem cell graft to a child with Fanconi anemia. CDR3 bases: TGTGCCAGCAGTTACTCCCAGGGAGCTCTGAACACTGAAGCTTTCTTT. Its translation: CASSYSQGALNTEAFF.